There are a few counts of the clone carrying this T cell receptor (beta chain). Only in-frame clones appear in the TCRdb table, and some are missing; sequencing was by immunoSEQ multiplex PCR. The sample has roughly 68,000 clones, around 91% seen once. This sample was taken from a study of OX40 agonist ivuxolimab in advanced cancers. The sampling schedule covered blood at baseline, cycle 4 day 1, and cycle 7 day 1. Germline V gene data show CDR1 as GTSNPN and CDR2 as SVGIG (reference sequence). Trimming pared 0 bases from V and 7 bases from J, leaving 13 bases between. This CDR3 is 13 amino acids long.

The rearrangement links TRBV30 to TRBJ2-7; D is ambiguous. Sequences were derived from CD4+ or CD8+ T cells sorted from blood, sampled in a trial of the OX40 agonist ivuxolimab. The TCR originated in an adult with an advanced solid tumor such as melanoma, head and neck, liver or kidney cancer. Here the CDR3 DNA reads TGTGCCTGGAGTGTTACCTTTACGAGGGAGCAGTACTTC. Translation gives CAWSVTFTREQYF.